This T cell receptor (beta chain) derives from a study of monozygotic twins with inflammatory bowel disease. For each CDR3 protein, TCRdb gives one entry from its re-call of the 5' RACE reads, without DNA. The sample includes 110,000 or so distinct CDR3 sequences. Regarding this clonotype: Its target is unknown.

The length of the CDR3 is 14 residues. The germline V gene has CDR1 SQVTM and CDR2 ANQGSEA. Study conclusions and caveats: Fewer shared clonotypes with others were found in IBD patients than in healthy twins, especially with disease activity.

This clonotype was obtained from a human donor with ulcerative colitis or Crohn's disease, or a healthy co-twin of an affected twin (not recorded which). The V and J genes are TRBV29-1 and TRBJ2-1; TCRdb's D call of TRBD1 is untestable without DNA. Sequencing was performed on blood. The CDR3 reads CSVGRLRDYNEQFF.